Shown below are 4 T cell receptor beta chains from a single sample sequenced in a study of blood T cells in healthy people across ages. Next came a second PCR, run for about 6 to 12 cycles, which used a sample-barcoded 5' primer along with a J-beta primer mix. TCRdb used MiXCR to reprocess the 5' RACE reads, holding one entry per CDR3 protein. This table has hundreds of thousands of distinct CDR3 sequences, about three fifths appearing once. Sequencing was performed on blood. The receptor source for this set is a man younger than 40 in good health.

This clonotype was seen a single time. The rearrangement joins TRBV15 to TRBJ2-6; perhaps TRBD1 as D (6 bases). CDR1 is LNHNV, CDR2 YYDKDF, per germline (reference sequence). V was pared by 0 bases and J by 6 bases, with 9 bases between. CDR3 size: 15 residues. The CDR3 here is CATSRDRGVANVLTF. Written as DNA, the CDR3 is TGTGCCACCAGCAGAGACAGGGGAGTGGCCAACGTCCTGACTTTC.

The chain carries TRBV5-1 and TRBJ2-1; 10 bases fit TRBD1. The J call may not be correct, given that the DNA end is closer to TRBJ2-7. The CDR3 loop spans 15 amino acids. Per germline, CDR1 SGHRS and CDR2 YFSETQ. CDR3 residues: CASSVGTGEHNEQYF. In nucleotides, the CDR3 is TGCGCCAGCAGCGTCGGGACAGGGGAGCACAATGAGCAGTACTTC.

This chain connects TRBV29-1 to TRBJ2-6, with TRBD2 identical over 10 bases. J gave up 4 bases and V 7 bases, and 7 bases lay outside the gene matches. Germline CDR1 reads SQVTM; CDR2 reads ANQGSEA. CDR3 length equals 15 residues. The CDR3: CSAILAGEGANVLTF. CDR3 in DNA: TGCAGCGCCATCCTAGCGGGGGAAGGGGCCAACGTCCTGACTTTC.

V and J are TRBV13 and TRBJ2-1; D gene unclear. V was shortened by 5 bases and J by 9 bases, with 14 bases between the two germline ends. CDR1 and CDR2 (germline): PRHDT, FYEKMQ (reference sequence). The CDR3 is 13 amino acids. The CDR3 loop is CASSPVGHIEQFF. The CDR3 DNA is TGTGCCAGCAGCCCGGTAGGGCATATTGAGCAGTTCTTC.